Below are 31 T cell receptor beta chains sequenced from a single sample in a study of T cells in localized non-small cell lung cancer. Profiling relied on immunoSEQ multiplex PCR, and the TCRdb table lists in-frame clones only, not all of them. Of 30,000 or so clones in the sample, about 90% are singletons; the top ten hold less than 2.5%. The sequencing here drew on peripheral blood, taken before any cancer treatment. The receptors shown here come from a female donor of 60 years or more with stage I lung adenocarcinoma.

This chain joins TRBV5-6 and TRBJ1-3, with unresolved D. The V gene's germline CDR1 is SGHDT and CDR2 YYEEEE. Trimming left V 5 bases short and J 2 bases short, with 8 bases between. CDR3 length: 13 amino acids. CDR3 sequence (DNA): TGTGCCAGCAGGCGCGACACTGGAAACACCATATATTTT. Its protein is CASRRDTGNTIYF.

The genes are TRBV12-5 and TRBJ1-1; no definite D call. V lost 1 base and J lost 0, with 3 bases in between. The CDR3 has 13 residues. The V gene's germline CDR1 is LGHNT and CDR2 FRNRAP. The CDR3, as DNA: TGTGCTAGTGGTTTGGGACTGAACACTGAAGCTTTCTTT. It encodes CASGLGLNTEAFF.

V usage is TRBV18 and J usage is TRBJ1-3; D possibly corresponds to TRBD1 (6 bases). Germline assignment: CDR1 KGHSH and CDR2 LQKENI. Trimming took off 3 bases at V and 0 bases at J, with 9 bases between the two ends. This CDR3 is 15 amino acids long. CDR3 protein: CASSPGQFSGNTIYF. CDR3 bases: TGTGCCAGCTCACCCGGACAGTTCTCTGGAAACACCATATATTTT. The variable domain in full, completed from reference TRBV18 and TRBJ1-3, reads NAGVMQNPRHLVRRRGQEARLRCSPMKGHSHVYWYRQLPEEGLKFMVYLQKENIIDESGMPKERFSAEFPKEGPSILRIQQVVRGDSAAYFCASSPGQFSGNTIYFGEGSWLTVV.

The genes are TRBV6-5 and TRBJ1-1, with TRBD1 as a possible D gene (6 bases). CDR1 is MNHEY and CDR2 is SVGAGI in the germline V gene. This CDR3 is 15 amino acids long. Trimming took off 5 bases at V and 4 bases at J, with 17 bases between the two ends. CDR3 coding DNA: TGTGCCAGCAGTCCACTGGAGGGGGAAGGCACTGAAGCTTTCTTT. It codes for CASSPLEGEGTEAFF.

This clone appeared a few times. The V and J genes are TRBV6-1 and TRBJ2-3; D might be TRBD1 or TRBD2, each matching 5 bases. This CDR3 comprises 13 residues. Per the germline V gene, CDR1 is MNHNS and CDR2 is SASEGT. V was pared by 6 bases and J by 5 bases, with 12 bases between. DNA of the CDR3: TGTGCCAGCAGAGGGACGACGAAAGATACGCAGTATTTT. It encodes CASRGTTKDTQYF.

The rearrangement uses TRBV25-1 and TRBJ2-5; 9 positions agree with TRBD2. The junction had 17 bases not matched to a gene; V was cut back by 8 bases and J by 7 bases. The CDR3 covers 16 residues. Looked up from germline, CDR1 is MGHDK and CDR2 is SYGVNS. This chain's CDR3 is CASSIEAGGLPGTQYF. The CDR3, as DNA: TGTGCCAGCTCCATCGAGGCGGGGGGGTTACCAGGGACCCAGTACTTC.

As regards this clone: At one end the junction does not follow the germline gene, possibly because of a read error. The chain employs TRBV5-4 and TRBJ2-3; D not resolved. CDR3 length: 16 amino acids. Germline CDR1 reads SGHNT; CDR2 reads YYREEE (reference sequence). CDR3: CASSLGVSLSIDTQYF. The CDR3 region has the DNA TGTGCCAGCAGCTTGGGGGTCTCCCTTAGCATAGATACGCAGTATTTT.

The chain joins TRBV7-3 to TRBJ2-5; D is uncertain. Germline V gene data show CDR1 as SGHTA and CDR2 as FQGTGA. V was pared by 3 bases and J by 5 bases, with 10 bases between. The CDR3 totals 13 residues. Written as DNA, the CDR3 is TGTGCCAGCAGCTTTGGCTTTCGGGAGACCCAGTACTTC. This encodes CASSFGFRETQYF.

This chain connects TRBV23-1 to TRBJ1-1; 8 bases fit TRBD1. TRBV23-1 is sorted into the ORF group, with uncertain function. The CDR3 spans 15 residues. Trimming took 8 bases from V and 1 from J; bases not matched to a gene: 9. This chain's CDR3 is CASAFRDRKNTEAFF. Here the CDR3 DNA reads TGCGCCAGCGCCTTCCGGGACAGGAAGAACACTGAAGCTTTCTTT.

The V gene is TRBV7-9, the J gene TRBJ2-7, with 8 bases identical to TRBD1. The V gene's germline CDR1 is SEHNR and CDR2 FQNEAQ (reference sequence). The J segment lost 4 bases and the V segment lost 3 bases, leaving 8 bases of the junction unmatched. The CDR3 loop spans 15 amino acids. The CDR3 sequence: CASSFEGRGQYEQYF. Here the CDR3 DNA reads TGTGCCAGCAGCTTTGAGGGCAGGGGGCAATACGAGCAGTACTTC.

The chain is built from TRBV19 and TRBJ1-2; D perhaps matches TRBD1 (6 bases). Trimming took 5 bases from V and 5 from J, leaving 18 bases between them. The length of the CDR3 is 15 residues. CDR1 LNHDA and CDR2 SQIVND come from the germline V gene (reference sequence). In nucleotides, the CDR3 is TGTGCCAGTAGTGCCGACGGACAGACAATATATGGCTACACCTTC. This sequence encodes CASSADGQTIYGYTF.

The CDR3 region is CASSPLGTPDGKLFF. The DNA of the CDR3 is TGTGCCAGCTCACCACTCGGGACGCCTGACGGAAAACTGTTTTTT. The rearrangement joins TRBV18 to TRBJ1-4; weak D call: TRBD1 (5 bases). Deletions cut 1 base from V and 10 bases from J, with 16 bases between. This CDR3 region has 15 residues. Germline V lookup: CDR1 KGHSH, CDR2 LQKENI.

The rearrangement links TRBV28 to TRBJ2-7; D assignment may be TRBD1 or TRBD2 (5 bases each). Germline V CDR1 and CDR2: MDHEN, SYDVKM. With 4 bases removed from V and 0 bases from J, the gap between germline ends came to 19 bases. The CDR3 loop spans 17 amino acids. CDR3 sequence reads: CASSSPSMQGPSYEQYF. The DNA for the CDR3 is TGTGCCAGCAGTTCCCCCTCAATGCAGGGACCCTCCTACGAGCAGTACTTC.

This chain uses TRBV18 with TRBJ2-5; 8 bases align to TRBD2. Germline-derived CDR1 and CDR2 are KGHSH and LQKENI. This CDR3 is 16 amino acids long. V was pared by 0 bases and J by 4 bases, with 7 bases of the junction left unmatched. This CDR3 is CASSPPGLAGGETQYF. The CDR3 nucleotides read TGTGCCAGCTCACCACCAGGACTCGCGGGGGGAGAGACCCAGTACTTC.

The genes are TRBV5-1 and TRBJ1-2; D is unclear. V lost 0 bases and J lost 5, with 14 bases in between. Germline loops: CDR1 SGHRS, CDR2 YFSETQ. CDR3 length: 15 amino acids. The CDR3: CASSLEGAVSYGYTF. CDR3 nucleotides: TGCGCCAGCAGCTTGGAAGGCGCCGTTTCTTATGGCTACACCTTC.

This chain's CDR3 is CASSLGDRSYNEQFF. CDR3 DNA: TGTGCCAGCAGCTTAGGCGATCGCTCCTACAATGAGCAGTTCTTC. The V gene is TRBV11-3, the J gene TRBJ2-1; no definite D call. This CDR3 spans 15 amino acids. The germline V and J ends were trimmed by 1 base and 0 bases, with 7 bases remaining between them. Germline V gene data show CDR1 as SGHNT and CDR2 as YENEEA.

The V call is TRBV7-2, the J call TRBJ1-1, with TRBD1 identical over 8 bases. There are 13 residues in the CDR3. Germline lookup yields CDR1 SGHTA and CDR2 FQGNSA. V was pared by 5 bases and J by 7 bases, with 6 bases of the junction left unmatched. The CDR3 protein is CASSARTGNEAFF. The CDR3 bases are TGTGCCAGCAGCGCCCGGACAGGGAATGAAGCTTTCTTT. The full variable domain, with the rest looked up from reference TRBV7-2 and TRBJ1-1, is GAGVSQSPSNKVTEKGKDVELRCDPISGHTALYWYRQSLGQGLEFLIYFQGNSAPDKSGLPSDRFSAERTGGSVSTLTIQRTQQEDSAVYLCASSARTGNEAFFGQGTRLTVV.

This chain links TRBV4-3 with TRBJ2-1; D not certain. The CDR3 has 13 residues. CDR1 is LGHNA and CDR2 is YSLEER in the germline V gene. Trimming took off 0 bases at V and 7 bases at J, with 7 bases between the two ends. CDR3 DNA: TGCGCCAGCAGCCAAGAAGGCGGAAATGAGCAGTTCTTC. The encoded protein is CASSQEGGNEQFF.

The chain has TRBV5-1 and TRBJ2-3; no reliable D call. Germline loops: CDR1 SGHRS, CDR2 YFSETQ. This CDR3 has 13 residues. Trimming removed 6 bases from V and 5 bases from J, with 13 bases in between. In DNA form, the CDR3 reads TGCGCCAGCACCCCCGGACGGAAAGATACGCAGTATTTT. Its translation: CASTPGRKDTQYF.

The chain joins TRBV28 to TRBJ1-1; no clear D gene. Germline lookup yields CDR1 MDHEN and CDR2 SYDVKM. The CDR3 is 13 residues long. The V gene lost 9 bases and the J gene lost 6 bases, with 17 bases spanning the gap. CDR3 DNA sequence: TGTGCCAGTCTTTTTAGAGGGAAGCCTGAAGCTTTCTTT. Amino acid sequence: CASLFRGKPEAFF.

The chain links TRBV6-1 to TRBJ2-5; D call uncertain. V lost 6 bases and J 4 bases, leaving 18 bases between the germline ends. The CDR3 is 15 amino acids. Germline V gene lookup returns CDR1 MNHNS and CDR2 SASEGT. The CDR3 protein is CASRAAAPQRETQYF. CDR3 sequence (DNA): TGTGCCAGCAGGGCAGCTGCTCCCCAGAGAGAGACCCAGTACTTC.

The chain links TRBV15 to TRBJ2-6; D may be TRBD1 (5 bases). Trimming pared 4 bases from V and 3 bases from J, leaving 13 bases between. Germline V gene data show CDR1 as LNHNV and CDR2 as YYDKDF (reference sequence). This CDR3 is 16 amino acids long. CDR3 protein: CATSKVWGFGANVLTF. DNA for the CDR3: TGTGCCACCAGCAAGGTCTGGGGCTTTGGGGCCAACGTCCTGACTTTC.

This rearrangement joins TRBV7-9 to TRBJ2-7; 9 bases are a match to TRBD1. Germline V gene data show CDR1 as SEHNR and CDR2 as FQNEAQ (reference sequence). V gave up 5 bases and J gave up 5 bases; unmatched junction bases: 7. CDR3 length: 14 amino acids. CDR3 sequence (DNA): TGTGCCAGCAGCACCGGGACAGGGATCCACGAGCAGTACTTC. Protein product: CASSTGTGIHEQYF.

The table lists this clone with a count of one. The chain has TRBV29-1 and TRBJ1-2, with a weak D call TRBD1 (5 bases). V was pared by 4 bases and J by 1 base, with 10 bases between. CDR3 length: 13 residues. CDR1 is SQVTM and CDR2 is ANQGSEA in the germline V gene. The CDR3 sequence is CSVAPDSNYGYTF. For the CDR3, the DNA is TGCAGCGTTGCCCCCGACAGTAACTATGGCTACACCTTC.

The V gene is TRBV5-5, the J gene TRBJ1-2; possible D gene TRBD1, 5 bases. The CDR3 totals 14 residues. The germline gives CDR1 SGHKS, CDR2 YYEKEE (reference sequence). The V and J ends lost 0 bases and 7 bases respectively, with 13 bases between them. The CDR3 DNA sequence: TGTGCCAGCAGCTTGGCCGCACAGGAGCCTGGCTACACCTTC. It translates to CASSLAAQEPGYTF.

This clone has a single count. In nucleotides, the CDR3 is TGTGCCAGCAGGAACTTGGGACAGTATGGCTACACCTTC. Protein: CASRNLGQYGYTF. The V and J genes are TRBV6-1 and TRBJ1-2; 7 nucleotides match TRBD1. The CDR3 has 13 amino acids. Germline lookup yields CDR1 MNHNS and CDR2 SASEGT. Losses at the gene ends were 6 bases for V and 5 bases for J; bases not matched to a gene: 6.

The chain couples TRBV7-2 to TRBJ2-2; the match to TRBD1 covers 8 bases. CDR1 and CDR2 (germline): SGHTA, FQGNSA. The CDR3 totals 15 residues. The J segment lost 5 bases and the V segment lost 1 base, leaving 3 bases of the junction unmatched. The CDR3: CASSLGTGRTGELFF. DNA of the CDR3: TGTGCCAGCAGCTTAGGGACAGGGAGGACCGGGGAGCTGTTTTTT.

CDR3 sequence reads: CAWSSRGTRGTNEQFF. The CDR3 DNA follows: TGTGCCTGGAGCTCTAGGGGGACTAGGGGAACCAATGAGCAGTTCTTC. The chain employs TRBV30 and TRBJ2-1; TRBD2 aligns across 8 bases. Trimming cost V 3 bases and J 6 bases; bases outside gene matches: 13. The CDR3 is made up of 16 amino acids. Germline V lookup: CDR1 GTSNPN, CDR2 SVGIG (reference sequence).

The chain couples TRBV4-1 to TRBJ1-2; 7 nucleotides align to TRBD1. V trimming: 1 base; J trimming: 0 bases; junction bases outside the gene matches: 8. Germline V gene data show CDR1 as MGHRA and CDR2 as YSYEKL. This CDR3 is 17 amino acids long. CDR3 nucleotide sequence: TGCGCCAGCAGCCAAGGGACCTGGGACAGTCCTAACTATGGCTACACCTTC. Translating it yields CASSQGTWDSPNYGYTF.

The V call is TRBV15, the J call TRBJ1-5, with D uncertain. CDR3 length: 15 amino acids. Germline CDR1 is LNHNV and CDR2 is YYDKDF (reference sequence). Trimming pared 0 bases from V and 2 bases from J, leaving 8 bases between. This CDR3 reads CATSRELRRNQPQHF. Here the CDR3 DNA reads TGTGCCACCAGCAGAGAGTTAAGGCGCAATCAGCCCCAGCATTTT. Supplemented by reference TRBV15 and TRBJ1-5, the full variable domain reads DAMVIQNPRYQVTQFGKPVTLSCSQTLNHNVMYWYQQKSSQAPKLLFHYYDKDFNNEADTPDNFQSRRPNTSFCFLDIRSPGLGDTAMYLCATSRELRRNQPQHFGDGTRLSIL.

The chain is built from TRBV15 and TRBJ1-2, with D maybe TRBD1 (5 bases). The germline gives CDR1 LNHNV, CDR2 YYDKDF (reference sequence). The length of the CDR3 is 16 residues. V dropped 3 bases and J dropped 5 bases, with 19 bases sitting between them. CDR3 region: CATSSPGPQTAYGYTF. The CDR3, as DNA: TGTGCCACCAGCAGTCCGGGACCCCAAACAGCTTATGGCTACACCTTC.